The 20 T cell receptor beta chains reported below all come from one sample, sequenced in a study of blood T cell repertoires in COVID-19. Assay: immunoSEQ multiplex PCR; the TCRdb copy retains only in-frame clones and omits some. This sample has 200,000 to 300,000 clones, with around 90% found just once. The specimen was peripheral blood. These TCRs come from a man aged 25 to 45 with COVID-19, enrolled during active disease.

This chain joins TRBV5-1 and TRBJ1-1; D gene uncertain. The length of the CDR3 is 13 residues. The germline V gene encodes CDR1 SGHRS and CDR2 YFSETQ. Trimming stripped 4 bases from V and 0 bases from J, with 7 bases between. For the CDR3, the DNA is TGCGCCAGCAGCGAGCCAATGAACACTGAAGCTTTCTTT. Translated, it gives CASSEPMNTEAFF.

This clone was recorded once. A much larger clone lies one base from this, so it may be a read error. The chain employs TRBV13 and TRBJ1-2; TRBD1 agrees at 9 bases. The V and J ends lost 0 bases and 5 bases, in that order; junction bases with no gene match: 1. This CDR3 is 14 amino acids long. In germline, CDR1 is PRHDT, CDR2 FYEKMQ (reference sequence). CDR3 DNA: TGTGCCAGCAGCTTAGGACAGGGGGCGTATGGCTACACCTTC. Encoded protein: CASSLGQGAYGYTF.

This chain connects TRBV21-1 to TRBJ1-5. TRBV21-1 is a pseudogene. CDR3 length: 14 amino acids. The CDR3: CASSKGVGGQPQHF. CDR3 DNA: TGTGCCAGCAGCAAAGGGGTCGGGGGTCAGCCCCAGCATTTT.

In DNA, the CDR3 is TGTGCCAGCATGGAGGAGGTGGCGGGCAAAGCTTTCTTT. Its protein product is CASMEEVAGKAFF. The J gene is TRBJ1-1, the V gene TRBV12-3 or TRBV12-4; D unresolved. The CDR3 is 13 residues long. Trimming cost V 7 bases and J 9 bases, with 18 bases left between them.

The chain combines TRBV10-3 with TRBJ1-5; TRBD1 matches 7 bases. V shed 0 bases and J 7 bases; nucleotides not matched to a gene: 9. CDR1 is ENHRY and CDR2 is SYGVKD in the germline V gene. This CDR3 comprises 16 residues. The DNA of the CDR3 is TGTGCCATCAGTGAGTCGATCAGGGGGGACGACCAGCCCCAGCATTTT. Translated, it gives CAISESIRGDDQPQHF.

J is TRBJ1-1 and V is TRBV12-3 or TRBV12-4, with D tentatively TRBD1 (5 bases). Trimming cost V 5 bases and J 9 bases, with 10 bases left between them. The CDR3 consists of 11 residues. DNA for the CDR3: TGTGCCAGCAGTCTCCGGGGGAAAGCTTTCTTT. This sequence encodes CASSLRGKAFF.

The chain carries TRBV30 and TRBJ1-1, with a tentative D call TRBD1 (5 bases). Germline-derived CDR1 and CDR2 are GTSNPN and SVGIG (reference sequence). This CDR3 contains 14 residues. V was clipped by 5 bases and J by 2 bases, with 15 bases between them. CDR3 region: CAWDLGGANTEAFF. CDR3 nucleotide sequence: TGTGCCTGGGACCTAGGAGGGGCCAACACTGAAGCTTTCTTT.

In nucleotides, the CDR3 is TGTGCCATCACCCCCGGGGATACCTCATGGGAGAACACTGAAGCTTTCTTT. Translation gives CAITPGDTSWENTEAFF. The V and J genes are TRBV10-3 and TRBJ1-1; no firm D call. Trimming took off 7 bases at V and 1 base at J, with 22 bases between the two ends. CDR3 length: 17 residues. Looked up from germline, CDR1 is ENHRY and CDR2 is SYGVKD.

The CDR3: CASSSTGTYTQYF. CDR3 DNA sequence: TGTGCCAGCAGCTCCACCGGGACTTATACGCAGTATTTT. The V gene is TRBV7-6, the J gene TRBJ2-3; weak D call: TRBD2 (6 bases). Germline V gene data show CDR1 as SGHVS and CDR2 as FNYEAQ. V was cut by 4 bases and J by 7 bases, with 12 bases left in between. This CDR3 comprises 13 residues.

The chain has TRBV7-6 and TRBJ2-2; TRBD2 matches 7 bases. CDR3 length equals 16 residues. Germline loops: CDR1 SGHVS, CDR2 FNYEAQ. V was pared by 4 bases and J by 7 bases, with 12 bases of the junction left unmatched. CDR3 DNA: TGTGCCAGCAGCTCCTCGTGGGAGGGGCGCATCGGGGAGCTGTTTTTT. It translates to CASSSSWEGRIGELFF.

The chain links TRBV21-1 to TRBJ1-2; TRBD1, the table's D call, lacks a check against the DNA. TRBV21-1 is deemed a pseudogene. This CDR3 is built from 15 residues. The CDR3, as DNA: TGTGCCAGCAGCCATACCTGGACAGGGAAGGGGGGCTACACCTTC. It translates to CASSHTWTGKGGYTF.

This clone occurred once. The chain links TRBV12-5 to TRBJ1-1; 9 bases fit TRBD1. Germline loops: CDR1 LGHNT, CDR2 FRNRAP. With V trimmed by 0 bases and J by 1 base, 6 bases remained unmatched. The CDR3 loop spans 17 amino acids. CDR3 sequence reads: CASGLVIWDRENTEAFF. DNA for the CDR3: TGTGCTAGTGGTTTGGTAATATGGGACAGGGAGAACACTGAAGCTTTCTTT.

The chain carries TRBV2 and TRBJ1-3; maybe TRBD1 (5 bases). The V and J ends lost 3 bases and 0 bases respectively, with 9 bases between them. Germline V gene lookup returns CDR1 SNHLY and CDR2 FYNNEI. The CDR3 length is 15 residues. CDR3 DNA: TGTGCCAGCAGTGAGCGGGGGTACTCTGGAAACACCATATATTTT. This encodes CASSERGYSGNTIYF.

The chain carries TRBV30 and TRBJ1-5; TRBD1 matches 8 bases. The V gene end was trimmed by 3 bases and the J gene end by 4 bases; junction bases not matched to a gene: 8. The CDR3 spans 15 residues. From germline, CDR1 is GTSNPN and CDR2 SVGIG (reference sequence). The CDR3 here is CAWSKGQARNQPQHF. CDR3 coding DNA: TGTGCCTGGAGCAAGGGACAGGCAAGAAATCAGCCCCAGCATTTT.

This chain connects TRBV2 to TRBJ1-3; maybe TRBD1 (6 bases). Germline V gives CDR1 SNHLY, CDR2 FYNNEI. This CDR3 region has 12 residues. Trimming removed 7 bases at V and 4 bases at J, with 8 bases between. This CDR3 reads CASTGAGNTIYF. CDR3 sequence (DNA): TGTGCCAGCACAGGGGCCGGAAACACCATATATTTT.

This clone was seen just once. The CDR3 sequence is CASSFSSGGAKYF. CDR3 coding DNA: TGTGCCAGCAGCTTCTCTAGCGGGGGGGCAAAGTATTTT. This chain links TRBV7-6 with TRBJ2-3, with 12 bases aligning to TRBD2. The CDR3 loop spans 13 amino acids. Germline values: CDR1 SGHVS, CDR2 FNYEAQ. The ends lost 3 bases at V and 13 bases at J; junction bases unmatched: 5.

This chain uses TRBV30 with TRBJ1-3; TRBD1 matches 7 bases. This CDR3 contains 18 residues. The germline V gene has CDR1 GTSNPN and CDR2 SVGIG (reference sequence). V dropped 3 bases and J dropped 0; count of bases not matched to a gene: 14. The CDR3 region is CAWSDGTARKFSGNTIYF. CDR3 nucleotides: TGTGCCTGGAGCGACGGGACAGCACGGAAATTCTCTGGAAACACCATATATTTT.

This clone was observed a single time. The chain couples TRBV9 to TRBJ1-4; maybe TRBD1 (5 bases). The length of the CDR3 is 15 residues. CDR1 and CDR2 from the germline V gene are SGDLS and YYNGEE. V was pared by 4 bases and J by 8 bases, with 18 bases between. CDR3 coding DNA: TGTGCCAGCAGCCCCCCCGGGAGGGGTGAGGAAAAACTGTTTTTT. Its protein product is CASSPPGRGEEKLFF.

The rearrangement joins TRBV6-5 to TRBJ1-2; D not resolved. V was trimmed by 5 bases and J by 8 bases, leaving 15 bases between them. Germline lookup yields CDR1 MNHEY and CDR2 SVGAGI. The CDR3 loop spans 13 amino acids. CDR3 in amino acids: CASSLINARGYTF. CDR3 DNA: TGTGCCAGCAGTCTTATAAATGCGCGCGGCTACACCTTC.

The V and J genes are TRBV3-1 (or the pseudogene TRBV3-2) and TRBJ1-6; tentatively, D is TRBD1 (5 bases). Between the trimmed V and J ends, which lost 3 bases and 8 bases, there was a span of 17 bases. There are 16 residues in the CDR3. Germline V gene lookup returns CDR1 LGHDT and CDR2 YNNKEL (reference sequence). This CDR3 reads CASSHGARTADSPLHF. CDR3 nucleotides: TGTGCCAGCAGCCATGGGGCCCGGACGGCGGATTCACCCCTCCACTTT.